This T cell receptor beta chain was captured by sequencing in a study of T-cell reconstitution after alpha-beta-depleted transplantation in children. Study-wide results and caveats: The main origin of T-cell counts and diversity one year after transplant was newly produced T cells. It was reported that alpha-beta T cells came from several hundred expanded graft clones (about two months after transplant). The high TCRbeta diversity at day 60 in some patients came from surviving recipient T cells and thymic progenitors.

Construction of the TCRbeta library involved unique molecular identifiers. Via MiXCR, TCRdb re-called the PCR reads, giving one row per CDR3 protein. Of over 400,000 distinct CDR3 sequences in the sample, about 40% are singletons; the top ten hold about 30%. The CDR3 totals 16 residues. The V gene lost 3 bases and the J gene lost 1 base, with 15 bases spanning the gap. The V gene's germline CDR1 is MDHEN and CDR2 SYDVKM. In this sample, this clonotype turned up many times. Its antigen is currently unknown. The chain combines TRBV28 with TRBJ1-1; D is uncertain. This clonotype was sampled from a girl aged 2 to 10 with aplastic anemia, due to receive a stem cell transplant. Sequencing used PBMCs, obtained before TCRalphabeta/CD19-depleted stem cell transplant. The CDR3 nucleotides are TGTGCCAGCAGTTTCCCCCCTAAACACTGGAACACTGAAGCTTTCTTT. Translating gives CASSFPPKHWNTEAFF.